This T cell receptor beta chain was captured in a study of shared clonotypes between healthy human individuals. Germline CDR1 reads MDHEN; CDR2 reads SYDVKM. The CDR3 covers 19 residues. The trim removed 7 bases at V and 6 bases at J, leaving 26 bases unmatched. The assay was immunoSEQ multiplex PCR, and TCRdb's table has in-frame clones only and misses some. The sample contains about 1.1 million clones, around 82% of which appear only once. This clone has just one count. What was sequenced was memory CD4+ T cells from PBMCs. Subset specified: CD45RA-negative fraction. This clonotype originated in a man aged 18-30 years in good health. Some clones in this sample may be carry-over from other donors' samples. This chain links TRBV28 with TRBJ2-7, with TRBD1 identical over 8 bases. CDR3 DNA: TGTGCCAGCACACGAGCCGGGACAGGCGACGGTTTTAGGTTTGGCGAGCAGTACTTC. It codes for CASTRAGTGDGFRFGEQYF.